This T cell receptor beta chain was sequenced in a study of blood T cell repertoires in COVID-19. The wider study: COVID-19 samples from acute and convalescent phases originated in the United States, Italy and Spain. Sources were T cells, B-cell-depleted T cells, or PBMCs; the material itself was cDNA or gDNA.

Original handling: Reference gene primer amplification gave estimated nucleated cell counts. Using immunoSEQ multiplex PCR, the repertoire was profiled, and TCRdb retains in-frame clones only, with some absent. V and J calls and clone size are copied from that table; D and trimming were computed from the DNA. The sample has 95,000 to 110,000 clones, less than 90% seen once. This CDR3 region has 15 residues. J was trimmed by 4 bases and V by 2 bases; bases with no gene match: 7. V and J are TRBV6-7 and TRBJ1-2; TRBD1 matches 7 bases. TRBV6-7 is labeled an ORF, and its function is uncertain. The sample taken for sequencing was peripheral blood. This receptor was obtained from a human donor in a cohort sampled during active COVID-19. The CDR3 nucleotides read TGTGCCAGCAGTTACCGAACAGGGGTAGTCTATGGCTACACCTTC. As protein: CASSYRTGVVYGYTF.